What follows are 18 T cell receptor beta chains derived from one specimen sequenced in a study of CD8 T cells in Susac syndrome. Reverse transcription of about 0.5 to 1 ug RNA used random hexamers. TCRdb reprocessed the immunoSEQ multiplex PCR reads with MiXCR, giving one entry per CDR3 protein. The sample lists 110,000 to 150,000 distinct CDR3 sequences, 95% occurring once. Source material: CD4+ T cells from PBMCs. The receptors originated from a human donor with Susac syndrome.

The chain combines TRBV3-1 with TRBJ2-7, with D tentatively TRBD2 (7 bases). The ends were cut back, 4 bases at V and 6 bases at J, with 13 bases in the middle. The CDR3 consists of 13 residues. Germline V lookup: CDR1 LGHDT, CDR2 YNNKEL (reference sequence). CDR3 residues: CASSRRGPVEQYF. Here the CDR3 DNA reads TGTGCCAGCAGCCGGCGGGGGCCAGTCGAGCAGTACTTC.

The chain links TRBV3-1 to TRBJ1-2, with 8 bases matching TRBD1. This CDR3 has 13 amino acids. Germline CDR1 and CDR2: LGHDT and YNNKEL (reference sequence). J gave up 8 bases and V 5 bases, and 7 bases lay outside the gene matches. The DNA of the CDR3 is TGTGCCAGCAGCAGCCTCGACAGGGGCGGCTACACCTTC. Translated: CASSSLDRGGYTF. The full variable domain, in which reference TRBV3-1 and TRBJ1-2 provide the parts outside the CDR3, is DTAVSQTPKYLVTQMGNDKSIKCEQNLGHDTMYWYKQDSKKFLKIMFSYNNKELIINETVPNRFSPKSPDKAHLNLHINSLELGDSAVYFCASSSLDRGGYTFGSGTRLTVV.

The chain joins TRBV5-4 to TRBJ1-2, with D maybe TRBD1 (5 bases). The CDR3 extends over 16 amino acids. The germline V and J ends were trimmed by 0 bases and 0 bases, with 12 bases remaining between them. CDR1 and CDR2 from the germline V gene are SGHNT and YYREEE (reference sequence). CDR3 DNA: TGTGCCAGCAGCTTGGCCATGCAGGGAGCTAACTATGGCTACACCTTC. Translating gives CASSLAMQGANYGYTF.

CDR3 amino acids: CASSEAIGRGSNEKLFF. The CDR3 nucleotides read TGTGCCAGCAGTGAAGCGATAGGGAGAGGATCTAATGAAAAACTGTTTTTT. The chain recombines TRBV25-1 with TRBJ1-4; no reliable D call. The V gene's germline CDR1 is MGHDK and CDR2 SYGVNS. V shed 2 bases and J shed 3 bases, with 16 bases lying between them. This CDR3 spans 17 amino acids.

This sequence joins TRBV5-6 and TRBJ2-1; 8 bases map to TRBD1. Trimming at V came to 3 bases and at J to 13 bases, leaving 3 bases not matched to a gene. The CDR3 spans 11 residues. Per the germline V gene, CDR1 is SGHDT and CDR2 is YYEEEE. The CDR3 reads CASSYGQGQFF. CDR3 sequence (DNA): TGTGCCAGCAGCTACGGACAGGGCCAGTTCTTC.

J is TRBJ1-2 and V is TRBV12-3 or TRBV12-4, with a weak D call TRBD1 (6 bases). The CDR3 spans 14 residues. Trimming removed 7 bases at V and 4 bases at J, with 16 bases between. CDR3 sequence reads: CASTTSGAFYGYTF. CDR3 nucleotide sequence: TGTGCCAGCACCACCTCGGGGGCTTTCTATGGCTACACCTTC.

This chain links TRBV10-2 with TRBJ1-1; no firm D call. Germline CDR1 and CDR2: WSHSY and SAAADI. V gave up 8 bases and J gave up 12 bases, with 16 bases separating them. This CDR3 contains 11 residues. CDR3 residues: CASLIFRGTFF. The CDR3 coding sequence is TGCGCCAGCCTGATATTCCGTGGGACTTTCTTT.

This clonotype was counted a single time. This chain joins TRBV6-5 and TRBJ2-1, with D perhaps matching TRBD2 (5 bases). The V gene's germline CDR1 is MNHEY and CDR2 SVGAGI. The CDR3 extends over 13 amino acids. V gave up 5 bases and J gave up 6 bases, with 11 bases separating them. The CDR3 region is CASSIGLFNEQFF. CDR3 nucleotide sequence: TGTGCCAGCAGTATCGGACTGTTCAATGAGCAGTTCTTC.

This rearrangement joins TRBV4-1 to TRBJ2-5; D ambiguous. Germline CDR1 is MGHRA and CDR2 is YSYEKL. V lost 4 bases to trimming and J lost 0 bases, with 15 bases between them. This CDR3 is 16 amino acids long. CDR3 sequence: CASSREGTVYQETQYF. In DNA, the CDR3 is TGCGCCAGCAGCCGGGAAGGTACTGTGTACCAAGAGACCCAGTACTTC.

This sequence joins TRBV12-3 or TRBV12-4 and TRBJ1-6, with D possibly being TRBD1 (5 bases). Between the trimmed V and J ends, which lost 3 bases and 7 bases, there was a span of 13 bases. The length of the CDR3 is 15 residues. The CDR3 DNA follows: TGTGCCAGCAGTTTGGGGCAGGGCCTAAATTCACCCCTCCACTTT. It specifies CASSLGQGLNSPLHF.

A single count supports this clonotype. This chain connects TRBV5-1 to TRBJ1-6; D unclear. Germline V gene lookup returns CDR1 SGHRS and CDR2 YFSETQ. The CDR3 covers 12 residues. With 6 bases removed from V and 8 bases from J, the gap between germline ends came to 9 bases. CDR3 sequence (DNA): TGCGCCAGCATGGCAGAAGATTCACCCCTCCACTTT. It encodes CASMAEDSPLHF. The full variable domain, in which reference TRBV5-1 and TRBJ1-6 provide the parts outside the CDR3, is KAGVTQTPRYLIKTRGQQVTLSCSPISGHRSVSWYQQTPGQGLQFLFEYFSETQRNKGNFPGRFSGRQFSNSRSEMNVSTLELGDSALYLCASMAEDSPLHFGNGTRLTVT.

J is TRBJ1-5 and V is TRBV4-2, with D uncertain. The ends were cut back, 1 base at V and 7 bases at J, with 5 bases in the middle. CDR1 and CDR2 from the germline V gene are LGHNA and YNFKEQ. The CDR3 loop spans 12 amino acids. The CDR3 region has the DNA TGTGCCAGCAGCCAAGGGGTCCAGCCCCAGCATTTT. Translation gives CASSQGVQPQHF.

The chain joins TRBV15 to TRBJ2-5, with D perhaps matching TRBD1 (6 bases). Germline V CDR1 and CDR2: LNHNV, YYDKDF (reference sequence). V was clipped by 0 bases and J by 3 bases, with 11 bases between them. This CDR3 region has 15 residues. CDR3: CATSRDGNREETQYF. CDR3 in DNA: TGTGCCACCAGCAGAGACGGGAACAGGGAAGAGACCCAGTACTTC.

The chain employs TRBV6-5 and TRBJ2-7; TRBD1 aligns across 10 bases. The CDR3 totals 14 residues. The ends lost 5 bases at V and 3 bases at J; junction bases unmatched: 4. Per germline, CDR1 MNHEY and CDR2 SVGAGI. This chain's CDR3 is CASSRTGGDYEQYF. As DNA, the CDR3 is TGTGCCAGCAGTCGGACAGGGGGGGACTACGAGCAGTACTTC.

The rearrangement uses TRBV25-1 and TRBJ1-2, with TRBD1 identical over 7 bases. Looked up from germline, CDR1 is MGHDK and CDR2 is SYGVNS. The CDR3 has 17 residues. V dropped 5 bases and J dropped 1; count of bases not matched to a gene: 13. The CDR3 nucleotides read TGTGCCAGCAGTTTCTCCAGGACAGGAGACTTTAACTATGGCTACACCTTC. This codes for CASSFSRTGDFNYGYTF.

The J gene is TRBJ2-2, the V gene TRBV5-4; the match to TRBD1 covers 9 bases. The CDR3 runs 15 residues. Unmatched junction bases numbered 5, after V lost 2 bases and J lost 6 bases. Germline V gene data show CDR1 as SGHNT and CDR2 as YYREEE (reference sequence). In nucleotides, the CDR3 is TGTGCCAGCAGCTTATTGGGACAGGGCCCCGGGGAGCTGTTTTTT. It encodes CASSLLGQGPGELFF.

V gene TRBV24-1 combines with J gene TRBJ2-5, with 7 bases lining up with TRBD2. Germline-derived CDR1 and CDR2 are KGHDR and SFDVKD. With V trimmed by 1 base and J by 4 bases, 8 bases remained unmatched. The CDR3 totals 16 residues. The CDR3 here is CATSDFRGREVETQYF. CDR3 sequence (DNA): TGTGCCACCAGTGATTTCCGAGGACGGGAGGTAGAGACCCAGTACTTC.

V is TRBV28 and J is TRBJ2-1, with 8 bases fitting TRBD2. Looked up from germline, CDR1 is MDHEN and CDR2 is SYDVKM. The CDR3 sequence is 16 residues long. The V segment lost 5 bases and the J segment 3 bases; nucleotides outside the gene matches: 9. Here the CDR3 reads CASSALLAGSYNEQFF. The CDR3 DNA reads TGTGCCAGCAGTGCCCTTCTAGCGGGTAGCTACAATGAGCAGTTCTTC.